These 8 T cell receptor beta chains came from one sample sequenced in a study of blood T cell repertoires in COVID-19. Sequencing was performed with immunoSEQ multiplex PCR; in TCRdb, only in-frame clones are kept and a portion is missing. The repertoire holds approximately 70,000 clones, with approximately 91% as singletons. The sample consisted of peripheral blood. The receptors come from a middle-aged man with COVID-19, enrolled during active disease.

The chain recombines TRBV2 with TRBJ2-3; the match to TRBD2 covers 9 bases. CDR1 and CDR2 from the germline V gene are SNHLY and FYNNEI. J gave up 4 bases and V 2 bases, and 7 bases lay outside the gene matches. The CDR3 totals 16 residues. The CDR3 spells CASSEYPAGGSDTQYF. The CDR3 DNA reads TGTGCCAGCAGTGAATATCCAGCGGGAGGATCAGATACGCAGTATTTT.

The rearrangement links TRBV4-1 to TRBJ2-3; D unclear. The CDR3 is made up of 14 amino acids. The germline CDR1 and CDR2 sequences are MGHRA and YSYEKL. Trimming stripped 4 bases from V and 6 bases from J, with 14 bases between. DNA for the CDR3: TGCGCCAGCAGCCGTCCCATGTCCGGGGATACGCAGTATTTT. This gives the protein CASSRPMSGDTQYF.

The chain uses TRBV11-2 and TRBJ2-3; D might be TRBD2 (6 bases). Germline loops: CDR1 SGHAT, CDR2 FQNNGV. The CDR3 length is 16 residues. Trimming removed 5 bases from V and 5 bases from J, with 20 bases in between. CDR3 DNA sequence: TGTGCCAGCAGCCGGACATCGGGGCAGGGACTAGATACGCAGTATTTT. This encodes CASSRTSGQGLDTQYF.

The chain has TRBV4-1 and TRBJ2-1; TRBD1 is a possible D gene (6 bases). The CDR3 runs 13 residues. Germline V gene lookup returns CDR1 MGHRA and CDR2 YSYEKL. The ends were cut back, 4 bases at V and 5 bases at J, with 9 bases in the middle. CDR3 loop: CASSRDMDNEQFF. CDR3 DNA sequence: TGCGCCAGCAGCCGGGACATGGACAATGAGCAGTTCTTC.

The chain carries TRBV6-5 and TRBJ2-2, with 8 bases lining up with TRBD1. Trimming removed 6 bases from V and 8 bases from J; junction bases left unmatched: 8. Germline V gene lookup returns CDR1 MNHEY and CDR2 SVGAGI. This CDR3 has 14 amino acids. This chain's CDR3 is CASSADRGRGELFF. CDR3 in DNA: TGTGCCAGCAGCGCTGACAGGGGAAGAGGGGAGCTGTTTTTT.

This clone was observed once. The chain links TRBV27 to TRBJ1-2, with a weak D call TRBD1 (6 bases). With 11 bases removed from V and 4 bases from J, the gap between germline ends came to 14 bases. Germline values: CDR1 MNHEY, CDR2 SMNVEV (reference sequence). CDR3 length equals 12 residues. The CDR3 reads CAARGAGYGYTF. CDR3 nucleotides: TGTGCCGCGCGGGGGGCCGGCTATGGCTACACCTTC.

The gene calls are TRBV6-6 and TRBJ2-2; D unclear. Germline lookup yields CDR1 MNHNY and CDR2 SVGAGI (reference sequence). Trimming removed 7 bases at V and 1 base at J, with 13 bases between. The CDR3 runs to 15 residues. CDR3 residues: CASTADGRNTGELFF. The CDR3 DNA is TGTGCCAGCACCGCTGATGGGCGGAACACCGGGGAGCTGTTTTTT.

The chain employs TRBV19 and TRBJ2-2; the D is unclear. The CDR3 has 14 residues. The germline V gene has CDR1 LNHDA and CDR2 SQIVND (reference sequence). Between the trimmed V and J ends, which lost 3 bases and 3 bases, there was a span of 8 bases. The CDR3 DNA follows: TGTGCCAGTAGTATGTTACCGGACACCGGGGAGCTGTTTTTT. Its translation: CASSMLPDTGELFF.